Shown below are 8 T cell receptor beta chains from a single sample sequenced in a study of blood T cell repertoires in COVID-19. Here immunoSEQ multiplex PCR was the method, and the copy in TCRdb shows in-frame clones only, minus some. The sample shows 250,000 to 350,000 clones, roughly nine tenths of them seen only once. The sequenced sample consisted of peripheral blood. Receptors were obtained from a woman in her twenties or thirties with COVID-19, enrolled during active disease.

This clone has just one count. This chain uses TRBV25-1 with TRBJ1-3, with a possible D match to TRBD1 (5 bases). Germline CDR1 is MGHDK and CDR2 is SYGVNS. CDR3 size: 14 residues. V was cut by 5 bases and J by 9 bases, with 17 bases left in between. CDR3 sequence (DNA): TGTGCCAGCAGTAGGGTTGGGGGGTTCGGCACCATATATTTT. It codes for CASSRVGGFGTIYF.

V is TRBV19 and J is TRBJ1-5; 7 bases fit TRBD1. CDR1 and CDR2 (germline): LNHDA, SQIVND (reference sequence). This CDR3 comprises 13 residues. V dropped 5 bases and J dropped 5; count of bases not matched to a gene: 3. CDR3 DNA sequence: TGTGCCAGTAGTGACAGGGTTCATCAGCCCCAGCATTTT. Protein product: CASSDRVHQPQHF.

J is TRBJ2-7 and V is TRBV5-1, with 9 bases aligning to TRBD1. J lost 3 bases, V lost 2 bases, and 6 bases had no gene match. The CDR3 contains 15 residues. Germline V lookup: CDR1 SGHRS, CDR2 YFSETQ. CDR3 in amino acids: CASSLPGTGFYEQYF. CDR3 bases: TGCGCCAGCAGCTTACCCGGGACAGGGTTCTACGAGCAGTACTTC.

This clone was detected only once. The rearrangement joins TRBV6-5 to TRBJ2-5; D might be TRBD1 (5 bases). Trimming stripped 6 bases from V and 2 bases from J, with 10 bases between. This CDR3 is built from 13 residues. CDR1 and CDR2 (germline): MNHEY, SVGAGI. CDR3 sequence: CASRKSGQETQYF. CDR3 DNA sequence: TGTGCCAGCAGAAAATCAGGGCAAGAGACCCAGTACTTC.

V is TRBV4-1 and J is TRBJ2-7, with 10 nucleotides matching TRBD1. The germline gives CDR1 MGHRA, CDR2 YSYEKL. V was pared by 4 bases and J by 2 bases, with 2 bases of the junction left unmatched. This CDR3 contains 14 residues. The CDR3 here is CASSPGTGAYEQYF. The CDR3, as DNA: TGCGCCAGCAGCCCCGGGACAGGGGCCTACGAGCAGTACTTC.

The V gene is TRBV6-1, the J gene TRBJ2-3; possibly TRBD1 for D (5 bases). The germline V gene encodes CDR1 MNHNS and CDR2 SASEGT. With 0 bases removed from V and 1 base from J, the gap between germline ends came to 14 bases. The CDR3 is 17 residues long. The CDR3 here is CASSEASGSSGTDTQYF. The CDR3 DNA reads TGTGCCAGCAGTGAAGCTTCAGGGTCTTCGGGCACAGATACGCAGTATTTT.

This chain connects TRBV5-1 to TRBJ2-7; 10 bases map to TRBD2. V shed 2 bases, J shed 4 bases, and the junction held 15 bases outside the gene matches. Germline V gene sequence: CDR1 SGHRS, CDR2 YFSETQ. The CDR3 extends over 18 amino acids. This chain's CDR3 is CASSLIPIGLAEIYEQYF. In DNA form, the CDR3 reads TGCGCCAGCAGCTTAATTCCAATTGGACTAGCGGAAATTTACGAGCAGTACTTC.

The V gene is TRBV5-1, the J gene TRBJ2-1; D is possibly TRBD2 (5 bases). The CDR3 length is 12 residues. Per the germline V gene, CDR1 is SGHRS and CDR2 is YFSETQ. V dropped 6 bases and J dropped 4 bases, with 8 bases sitting between them. The CDR3 spells CASNRDYNEQFF. For the CDR3, the DNA is TGCGCCAGCAACCGGGATTACAATGAGCAGTTCTTC.